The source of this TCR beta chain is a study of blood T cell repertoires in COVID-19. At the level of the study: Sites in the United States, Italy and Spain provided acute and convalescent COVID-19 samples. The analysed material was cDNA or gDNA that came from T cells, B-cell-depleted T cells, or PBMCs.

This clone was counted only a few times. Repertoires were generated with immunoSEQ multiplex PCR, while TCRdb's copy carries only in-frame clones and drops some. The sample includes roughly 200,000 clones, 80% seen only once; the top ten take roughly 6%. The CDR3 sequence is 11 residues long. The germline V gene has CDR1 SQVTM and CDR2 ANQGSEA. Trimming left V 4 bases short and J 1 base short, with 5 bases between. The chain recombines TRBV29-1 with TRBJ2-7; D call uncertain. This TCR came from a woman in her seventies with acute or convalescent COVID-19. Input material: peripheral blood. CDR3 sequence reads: CSVAGSYEQYF. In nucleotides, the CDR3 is TGCAGCGTTGCGGGTTCCTACGAGCAGTACTTC.